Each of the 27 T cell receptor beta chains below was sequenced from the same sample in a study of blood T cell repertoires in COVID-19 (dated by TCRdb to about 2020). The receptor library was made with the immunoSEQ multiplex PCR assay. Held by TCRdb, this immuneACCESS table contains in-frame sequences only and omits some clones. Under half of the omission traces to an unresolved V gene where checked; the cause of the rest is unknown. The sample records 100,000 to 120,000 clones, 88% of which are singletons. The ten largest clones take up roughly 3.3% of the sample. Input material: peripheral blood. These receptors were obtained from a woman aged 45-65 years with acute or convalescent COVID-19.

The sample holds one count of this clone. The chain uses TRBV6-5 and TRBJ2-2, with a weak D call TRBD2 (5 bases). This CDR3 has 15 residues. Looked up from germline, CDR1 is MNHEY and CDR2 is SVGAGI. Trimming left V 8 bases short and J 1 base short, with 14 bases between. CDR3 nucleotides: TGTGCCAGCTCGCGGGCGGCCCGGAACACCGGGGAGCTGTTTTTT. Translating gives CASSRAARNTGELFF.

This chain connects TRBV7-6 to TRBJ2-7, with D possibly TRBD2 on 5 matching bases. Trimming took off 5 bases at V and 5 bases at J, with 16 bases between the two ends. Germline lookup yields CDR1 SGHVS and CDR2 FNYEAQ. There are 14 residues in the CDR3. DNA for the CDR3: TGTGCCAGCAGCGCTACTAGGGTGGGCGACGAGCAGTACTTC. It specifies CASSATRVGDEQYF.

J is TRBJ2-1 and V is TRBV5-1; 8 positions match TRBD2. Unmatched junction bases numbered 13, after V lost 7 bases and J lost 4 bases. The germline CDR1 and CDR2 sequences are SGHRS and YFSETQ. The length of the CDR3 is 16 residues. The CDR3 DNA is TGCGCCAGCTCCCGGGGAAGCGGGAGTTTGTACAATGAGCAGTTCTTC. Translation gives CASSRGSGSLYNEQFF.

The CDR3 nucleotides read TGTGCCAGCTCACCACCGAGGACAGTTAGCTCTGGGGCCAACGTCCTGACTTTC. It translates to CASSPPRTVSSGANVLTF. The chain uses TRBV18 and TRBJ2-6; D perhaps matches TRBD1 (6 bases). V gave up 0 bases and J gave up 0 bases, with 12 bases separating them. The germline gives CDR1 KGHSH, CDR2 LQKENI. This CDR3 spans 18 amino acids.

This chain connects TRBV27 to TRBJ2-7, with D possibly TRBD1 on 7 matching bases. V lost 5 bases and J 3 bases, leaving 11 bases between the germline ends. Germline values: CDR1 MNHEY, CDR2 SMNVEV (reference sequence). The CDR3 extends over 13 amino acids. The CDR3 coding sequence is TGTGCCAGCAGTCCCCAGGGGGGCTACGAGCAGTACTTC. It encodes CASSPQGGYEQYF.

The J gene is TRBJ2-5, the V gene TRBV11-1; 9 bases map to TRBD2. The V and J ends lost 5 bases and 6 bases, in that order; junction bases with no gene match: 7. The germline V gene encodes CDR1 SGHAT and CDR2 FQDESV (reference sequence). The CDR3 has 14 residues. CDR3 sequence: CASSRQAGGQTQYF. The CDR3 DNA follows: TGTGCCAGCAGCCGCCAAGCGGGAGGACAGACCCAGTACTTC.

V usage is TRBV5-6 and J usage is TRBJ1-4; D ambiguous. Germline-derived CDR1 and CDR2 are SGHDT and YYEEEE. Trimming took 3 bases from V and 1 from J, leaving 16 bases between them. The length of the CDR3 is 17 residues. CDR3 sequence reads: CASSSGLEYLTNEKLFF. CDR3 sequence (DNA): TGTGCCAGCAGCTCTGGACTTGAATACTTAACTAATGAAAAACTGTTTTTT.

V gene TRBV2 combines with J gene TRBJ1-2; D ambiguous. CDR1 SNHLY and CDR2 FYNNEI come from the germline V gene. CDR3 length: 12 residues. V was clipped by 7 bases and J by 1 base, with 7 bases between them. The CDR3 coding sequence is TGTGCCAGCAAAGACAATAACTATGGCTACACCTTC. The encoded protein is CASKDNNYGYTF.

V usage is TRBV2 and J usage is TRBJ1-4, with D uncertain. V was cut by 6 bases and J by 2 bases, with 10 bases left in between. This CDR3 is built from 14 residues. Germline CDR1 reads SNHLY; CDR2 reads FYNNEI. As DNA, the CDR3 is TGTGCCAGCAGAGTTACGGGGACTAATGAAAAACTGTTTTTT. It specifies CASRVTGTNEKLFF.

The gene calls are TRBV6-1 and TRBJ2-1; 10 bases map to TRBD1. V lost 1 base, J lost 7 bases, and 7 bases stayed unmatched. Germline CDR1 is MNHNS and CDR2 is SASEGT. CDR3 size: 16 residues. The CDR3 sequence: CASSEGGTGDKNEQFF. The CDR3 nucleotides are TGTGCCAGCAGTGAAGGTGGGACAGGGGATAAAAATGAGCAGTTCTTC.

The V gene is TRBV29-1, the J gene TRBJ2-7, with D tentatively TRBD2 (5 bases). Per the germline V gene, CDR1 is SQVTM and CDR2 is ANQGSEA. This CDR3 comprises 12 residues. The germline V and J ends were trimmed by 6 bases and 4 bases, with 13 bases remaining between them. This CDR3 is CSVIPGSYEQYF. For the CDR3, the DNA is TGCAGCGTGATCCCGGGATCTTACGAGCAGTACTTC.

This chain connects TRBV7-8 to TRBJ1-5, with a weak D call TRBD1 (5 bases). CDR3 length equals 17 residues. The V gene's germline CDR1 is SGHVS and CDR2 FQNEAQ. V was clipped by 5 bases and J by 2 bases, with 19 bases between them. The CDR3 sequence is CASSTHPGLVGNQPQHF. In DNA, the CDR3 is TGTGCCAGCAGCACGCACCCAGGGTTAGTGGGCAATCAGCCCCAGCATTTT.

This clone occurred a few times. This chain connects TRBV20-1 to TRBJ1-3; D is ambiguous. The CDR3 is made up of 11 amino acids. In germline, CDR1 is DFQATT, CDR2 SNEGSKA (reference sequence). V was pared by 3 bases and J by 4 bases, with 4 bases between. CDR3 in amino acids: CSASAGNTIYF. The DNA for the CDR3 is TGCAGTGCTAGCGCGGGAAACACCATATATTTT.

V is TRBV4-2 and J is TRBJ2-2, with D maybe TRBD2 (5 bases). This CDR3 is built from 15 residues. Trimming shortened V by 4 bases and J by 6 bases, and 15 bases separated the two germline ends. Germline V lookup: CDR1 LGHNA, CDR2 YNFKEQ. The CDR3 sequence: CASSPRGSPAGELFF. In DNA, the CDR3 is TGTGCCAGCAGCCCCCGGGGTAGCCCGGCCGGGGAGCTGTTTTTT.

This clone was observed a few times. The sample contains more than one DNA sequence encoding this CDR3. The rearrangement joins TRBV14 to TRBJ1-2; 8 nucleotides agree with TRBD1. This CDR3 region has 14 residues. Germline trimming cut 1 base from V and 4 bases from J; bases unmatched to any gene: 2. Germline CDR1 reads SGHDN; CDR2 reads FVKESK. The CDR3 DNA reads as TGTGCCAGCAGCCAAGGGACAGGGCCCTATGGCTACACCTTC. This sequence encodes CASSQGTGPYGYTF.

The CDR3 DNA is TGTGCCAGCAGTGAAGCGCTTCGGGACAGCTTTTTTGCCAAAAACATTCAGTACTTC. Translation gives CASSEALRDSFFAKNIQYF. V and J are TRBV2 and TRBJ2-4; TRBD1 matches 7 bases. The germline V gene has CDR1 SNHLY and CDR2 FYNNEI. The V and J ends lost 0 bases and 1 base, in that order; junction bases with no gene match: 12. The CDR3 is 19 residues long.

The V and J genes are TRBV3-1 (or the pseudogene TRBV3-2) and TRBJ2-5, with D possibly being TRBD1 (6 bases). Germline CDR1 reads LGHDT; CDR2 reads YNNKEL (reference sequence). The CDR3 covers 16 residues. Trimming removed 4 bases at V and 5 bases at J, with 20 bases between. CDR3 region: CASSPPTGLSEETQYF. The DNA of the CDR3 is TGTGCCAGCAGCCCCCCAACAGGGCTTTCCGAGGAGACCCAGTACTTC.

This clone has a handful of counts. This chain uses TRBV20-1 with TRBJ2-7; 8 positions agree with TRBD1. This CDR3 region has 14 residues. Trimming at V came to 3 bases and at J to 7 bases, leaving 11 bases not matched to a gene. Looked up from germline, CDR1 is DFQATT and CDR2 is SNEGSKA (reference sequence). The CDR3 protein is CSASFGQGFLEQYF. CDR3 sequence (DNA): TGCAGTGCTAGTTTTGGACAGGGCTTTTTGGAGCAGTACTTC.

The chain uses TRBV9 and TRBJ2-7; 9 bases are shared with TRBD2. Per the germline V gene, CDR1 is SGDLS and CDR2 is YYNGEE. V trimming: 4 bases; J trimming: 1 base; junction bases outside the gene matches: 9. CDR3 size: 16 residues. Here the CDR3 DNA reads TGTGCCAGCAGCCCACGTTCTAGCGGGGTTTCCTACGAGCAGTACTTC. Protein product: CASSPRSSGVSYEQYF.

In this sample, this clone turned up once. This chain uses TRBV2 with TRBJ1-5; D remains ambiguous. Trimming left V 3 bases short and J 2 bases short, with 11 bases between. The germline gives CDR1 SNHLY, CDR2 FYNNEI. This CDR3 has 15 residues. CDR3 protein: CASSEVGGRNQPQHF. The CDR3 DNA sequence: TGTGCCAGCAGTGAGGTCGGAGGGCGCAATCAGCCCCAGCATTTT.

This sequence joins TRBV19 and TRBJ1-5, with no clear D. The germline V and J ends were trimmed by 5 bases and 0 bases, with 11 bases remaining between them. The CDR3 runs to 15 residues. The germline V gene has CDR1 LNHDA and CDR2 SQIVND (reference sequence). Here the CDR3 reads CASSSPPYSNQPQHF. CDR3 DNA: TGTGCCAGTAGTTCTCCCCCCTATAGCAATCAGCCCCAGCATTTT.

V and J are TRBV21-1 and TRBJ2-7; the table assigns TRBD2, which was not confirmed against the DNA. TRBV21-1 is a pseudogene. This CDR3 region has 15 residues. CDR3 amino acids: CASSKAASPPYEQYF. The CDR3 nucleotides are TGTGCCAGCAGCAAAGCGGCTAGCCCACCCTACGAGCAGTACTTC.

CDR3 nucleotides: TGTGCCACCAGTGATCCTAGCGGGAGAGACTACAATGAGCAGTTCTTC. Amino acid sequence: CATSDPSGRDYNEQFF. This chain uses TRBV24-1 with TRBJ2-1; 10 bases are shared with TRBD2. V shed 3 bases and J 3 bases; nucleotides not matched to a gene: 4. The CDR3 has 16 residues. Germline loops: CDR1 KGHDR, CDR2 SFDVKD.

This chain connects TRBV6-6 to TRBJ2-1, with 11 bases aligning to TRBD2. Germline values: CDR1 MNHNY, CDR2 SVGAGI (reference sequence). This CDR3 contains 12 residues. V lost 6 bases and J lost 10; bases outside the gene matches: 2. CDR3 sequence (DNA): TGTGCCAGCAGCGGGACTAGCGGCGAGCAGTTCTTC. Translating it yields CASSGTSGEQFF.

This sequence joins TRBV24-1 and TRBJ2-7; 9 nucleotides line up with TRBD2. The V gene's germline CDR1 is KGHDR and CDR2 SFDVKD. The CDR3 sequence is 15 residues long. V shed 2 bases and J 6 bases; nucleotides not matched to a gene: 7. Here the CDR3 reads CATSDSGTSFSEQYF. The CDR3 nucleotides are TGTGCCACCAGTGATTCCGGGACTAGCTTCAGCGAGCAGTACTTC.

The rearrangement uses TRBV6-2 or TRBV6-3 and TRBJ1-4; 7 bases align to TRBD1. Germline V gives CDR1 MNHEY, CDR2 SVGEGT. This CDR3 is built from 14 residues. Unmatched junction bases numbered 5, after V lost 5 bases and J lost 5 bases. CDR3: CASSRGQENEKLFF. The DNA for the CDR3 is TGTGCCAGCAGTCGAGGACAGGAGAATGAAAAACTGTTTTTT.

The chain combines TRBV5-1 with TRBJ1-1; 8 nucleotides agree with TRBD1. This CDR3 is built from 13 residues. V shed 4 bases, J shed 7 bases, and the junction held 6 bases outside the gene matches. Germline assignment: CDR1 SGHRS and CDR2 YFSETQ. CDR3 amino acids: CASSPTGEIEAFF. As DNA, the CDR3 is TGCGCCAGCAGCCCGACAGGGGAGATTGAAGCTTTCTTT. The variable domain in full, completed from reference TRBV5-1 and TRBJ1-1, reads KAGVTQTPRYLIKTRGQQVTLSCSPISGHRSVSWYQQTPGQGLQFLFEYFSETQRNKGNFPGRFSGRQFSNSRSEMNVSTLELGDSALYLCASSPTGEIEAFFGQGTRLTVV.